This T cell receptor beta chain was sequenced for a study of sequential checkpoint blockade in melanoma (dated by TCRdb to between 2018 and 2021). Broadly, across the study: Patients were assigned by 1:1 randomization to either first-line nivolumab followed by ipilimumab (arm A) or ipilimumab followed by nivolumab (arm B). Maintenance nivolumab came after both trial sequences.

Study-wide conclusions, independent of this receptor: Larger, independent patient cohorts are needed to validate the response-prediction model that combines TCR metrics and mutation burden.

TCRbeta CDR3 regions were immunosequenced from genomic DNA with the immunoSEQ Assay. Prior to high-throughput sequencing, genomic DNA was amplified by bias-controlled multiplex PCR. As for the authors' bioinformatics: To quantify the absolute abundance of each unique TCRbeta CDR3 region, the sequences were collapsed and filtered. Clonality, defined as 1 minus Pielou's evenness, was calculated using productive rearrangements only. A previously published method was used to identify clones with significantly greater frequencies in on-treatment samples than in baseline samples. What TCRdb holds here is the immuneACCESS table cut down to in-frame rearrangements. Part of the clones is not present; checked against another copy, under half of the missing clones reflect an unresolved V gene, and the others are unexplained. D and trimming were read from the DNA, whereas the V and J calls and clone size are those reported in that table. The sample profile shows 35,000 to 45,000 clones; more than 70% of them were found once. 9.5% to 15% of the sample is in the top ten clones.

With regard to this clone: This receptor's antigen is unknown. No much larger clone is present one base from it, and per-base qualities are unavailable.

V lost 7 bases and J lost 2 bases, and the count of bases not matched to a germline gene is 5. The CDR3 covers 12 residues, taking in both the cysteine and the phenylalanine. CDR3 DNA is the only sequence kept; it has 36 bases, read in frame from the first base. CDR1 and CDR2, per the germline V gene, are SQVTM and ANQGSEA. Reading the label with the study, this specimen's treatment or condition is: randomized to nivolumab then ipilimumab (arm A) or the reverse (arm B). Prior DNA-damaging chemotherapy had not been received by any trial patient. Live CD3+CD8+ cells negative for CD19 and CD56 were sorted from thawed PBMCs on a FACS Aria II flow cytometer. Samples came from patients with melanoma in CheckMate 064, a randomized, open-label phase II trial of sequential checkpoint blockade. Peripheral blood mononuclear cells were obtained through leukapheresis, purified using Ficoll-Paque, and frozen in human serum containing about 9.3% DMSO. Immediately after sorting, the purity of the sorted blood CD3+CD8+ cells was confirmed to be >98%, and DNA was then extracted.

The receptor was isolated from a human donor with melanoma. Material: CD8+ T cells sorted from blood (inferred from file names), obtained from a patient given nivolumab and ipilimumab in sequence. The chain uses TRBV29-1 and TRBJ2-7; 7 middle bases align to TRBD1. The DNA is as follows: TGCAGCGCCGTAGGGACAGCCTACGAGCAGTACTTC. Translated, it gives CSAVGTAYEQYF.